Described below is a single TCR beta chain sequence and its context. This entry comes from a study of T cell responses to AZD1222 COVID-19 vaccine. The V gene lost 2 bases and the J gene lost 1 base, with 17 bases spanning the gap. The germline gives CDR1 MNHNS, CDR2 SASEGT. This CDR3 is built from 17 residues. The assay was immunoSEQ multiplex PCR, and TCRdb's table has in-frame clones only and misses some. This table holds around 130,000 clones, approximately 94% found once. This TCR was sampled from an adult in good health. The chain joins TRBV6-1 to TRBJ2-5, with a possible D match to TRBD2 (5 bases). The sequenced sample was peripheral blood, obtained on day 0 of AZD1222 vaccination. The CDR3 sequence is CASSEWLGSGAQETQYF. The CDR3 nucleotides are TGTGCCAGCAGTGAATGGTTAGGGAGTGGCGCCCAAGAGACCCAGTACTTC.